This record concerns one T cell receptor (beta chain) sequence. Authors' analysis steps: Quantification of nucleated cells was approximated via reference gene primer amplification. The data were produced by immunoSEQ multiplex PCR, yet TCRdb's version contains in-frame clones alone and is incomplete. For V, J and clone size, that table is used; D and trimming come from the DNA. The sample has about 210,000 clones, approximately 84% seen once; the top ten hold 6% to 8.5%. This entry is derived from a study of blood T cell repertoires in COVID-19. Study-wide context: COVID-19 samples collected from the United States, Italy and Spain covered acute and convalescent phases. T cells, B-cell-depleted T cells, or PBMCs supplied cDNA or gDNA.

The V segment lost 10 bases and the J segment 12 bases; nucleotides outside the gene matches: 22. The CDR3 length is 16 residues. Per the germline V gene, CDR1 is SGHVS and CDR2 is FNYEAQ. The chain employs TRBV7-6 and TRBJ1-4, with 8 bases lining up with TRBD1. Source material: peripheral blood. The clonotype was recovered from a woman aged 45 to 65 with active or convalescent COVID-19. CDR3 DNA sequence: TGTGCCACAAGTCGGCAGGGGGCTGGTAACCCAGAGGAACTGTTTTTT. It encodes CATSRQGAGNPEELFF.